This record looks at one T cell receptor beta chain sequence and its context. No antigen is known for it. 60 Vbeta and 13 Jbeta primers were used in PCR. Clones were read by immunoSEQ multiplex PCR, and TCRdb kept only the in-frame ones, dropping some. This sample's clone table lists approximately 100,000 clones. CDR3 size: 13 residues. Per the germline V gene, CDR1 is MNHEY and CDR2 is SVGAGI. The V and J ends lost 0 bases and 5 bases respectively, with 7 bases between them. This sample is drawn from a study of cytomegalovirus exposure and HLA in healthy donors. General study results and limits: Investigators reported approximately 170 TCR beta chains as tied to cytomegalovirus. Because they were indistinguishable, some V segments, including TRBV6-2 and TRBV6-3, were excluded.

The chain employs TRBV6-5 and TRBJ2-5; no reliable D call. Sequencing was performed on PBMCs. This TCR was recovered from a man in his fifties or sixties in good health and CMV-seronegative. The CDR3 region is CASSYSTGETQYF. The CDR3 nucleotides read TGTGCCAGCAGTTACTCGACTGGGGAGACCCAGTACTTC.